Listed below are T cell receptor beta chains from one sample, sequenced in a study of blood T cell repertoires in COVID-19. Profiled with immunoSEQ multiplex PCR; TCRdb holds only in-frame clones, not every one. Here the sample spans under 400,000 clones, 89% being singletons. Sequencing input: peripheral blood. The receptors derive from a woman in her fifties or sixties with COVID-19, enrolled during active disease. The CDR3 runs from the conserved cysteine through the conserved F or W. D genes are given only for firm matches. Some rows mark clone size as missing; the rest say once, few, many or name a class of expanded clone.

CDR3 DNA: TGTGCTAGTGGCCGACAGTCCACAACTAATGAAAAACTGTTTTTT
CDR3 protein: CASGRQSTTNEKLFF
V gene: TRBV12-5
J gene: TRBJ1-4
D gene: .
clone size: once
CDR3 length: 15

CDR3 DNA: TGTGCCAGCATGTTGGGAGCCTTTAATAATTCACCCCTCCACTTT
CDR3 protein: CASMLGAFNNSPLHF
V gene: TRBV2
J gene: TRBJ1-6
D gene: .
clone size: .
CDR3 length: 15

CDR3 DNA: TGCGCCAGCAGCTGGACTAGCGGGGGGCCGGGAGAGCAGTTCTTC
CDR3 protein: CASSWTSGGPGEQFF
V gene: TRBV5-1
J gene: TRBJ2-1
D gene: TRBD2
clone size: .
CDR3 length: 15

CDR3 DNA: TGTGCCAGCAGCTTAGTCGCTACAGGGGTTAACTATGGCTACACCTTC
CDR3 protein: CASSLVATGVNYGYTF
V gene: TRBV7-2
J gene: TRBJ1-2
D gene: TRBD1
clone size: few
CDR3 length: 16

CDR3 DNA: TGTGCCAGCAGTTATTTAAACTATGGCTACACCTTC
CDR3 protein: CASSYLNYGYTF
V gene: TRBV28
J gene: TRBJ1-2
D gene: .
clone size: .
CDR3 length: 12

CDR3 DNA: TGTGCCAGCAGCTTAACAGGGTTGAACACTGAAGCTTTCTTT
CDR3 protein: CASSLTGLNTEAFF
V gene: TRBV7-9
J gene: TRBJ1-1
D gene: .
clone size: .
CDR3 length: 14

CDR3 DNA: TGTGCCAGCAGTTACGATCTCAGGGACTATGGCTACACCTTC
CDR3 protein: CASSYDLRDYGYTF
V gene: TRBV6-6
J gene: TRBJ1-2
D gene: .
clone size: .
CDR3 length: 14

CDR3 DNA: TGTGCCAGCAAGGGACAGCCGTGGGAAAAACTGTTTTTT
CDR3 protein: CASKGQPWEKLFF
V gene: TRBV27
J gene: TRBJ1-4
D gene: TRBD1
clone size: .
CDR3 length: 13

CDR3 DNA: TGTGCCAGCAGCACACCCGGGACAGGGAGTAACTATGGCTACACCTTC
CDR3 protein: CASSTPGTGSNYGYTF
V gene: TRBV5-6
J gene: TRBJ1-2
D gene: TRBD1
clone size: .
CDR3 length: 16

CDR3 DNA: TGTGCCAGCAGCTTACAGGGGGATCGCACTGAAGCTTTCTTT
CDR3 protein: CASSLQGDRTEAFF
V gene: TRBV7-2
J gene: TRBJ1-1
D gene: TRBD1
clone size: .
CDR3 length: 14

CDR3 DNA: TGTGCCAGTAGTATAGATCGCCTGACAGAAAAACTGTTTTTT
CDR3 protein: CASSIDRLTEKLFF
V gene: TRBV19
J gene: TRBJ1-4
D gene: .
clone size: .
CDR3 length: 14

CDR3 DNA: TGTGCCAGCAGCACCCTCGAGAGGGTTGGGCCGAACACTGAAGCTTTCTTT
CDR3 protein: CASSTLERVGPNTEAFF
V gene: TRBV9
J gene: TRBJ1-1
D gene: .
clone size: .
CDR3 length: 17

CDR3 DNA: TGTGCCAGCATTAGGGGGGGACAGGGAGTTACCGGGGAGCTGTTTTTT
CDR3 protein: CASIRGGQGVTGELFF
V gene: TRBV2
J gene: TRBJ2-2
D gene: TRBD1
clone size: .
CDR3 length: 16

CDR3 DNA: TGTGCCAGCAGTCAGGGCCTGTCCTACGAGCAGTACTTC
CDR3 protein: CASSQGLSYEQYF
V gene: TRBV12-3/TRBV12-4
J gene: TRBJ2-7
D gene: .
clone size: .
CDR3 length: 13

CDR3 DNA: TGTGCCAGCTCACCAGGGGCAACCGGAAACACCATATATTTT
CDR3 protein: CASSPGATGNTIYF
V gene: TRBV18
J gene: TRBJ1-3
D gene: .
clone size: .
CDR3 length: 14

CDR3 DNA: TGTGCCAGCAGGACTCCGGGACAGATAAACACTGAAGCTTTCTTT
CDR3 protein: CASRTPGQINTEAFF
V gene: TRBV6-5
J gene: TRBJ1-1
D gene: TRBD1
clone size: .
CDR3 length: 15

CDR3 DNA: TGTGCCAGCAGCGACAACCCAACGGGGGGGGCTGGGACTTCCACAGATACGCAGTATTTT
CDR3 protein: CASSDNPTGGAGTSTDTQYF
V gene: TRBV6-6
J gene: TRBJ2-3
D gene: TRBD2
clone size: .
CDR3 length: 20

CDR3 DNA: TGTGCCAGCACTTGGGACAGGGGTCAGCCCCAGCATTTT
CDR3 protein: CASTWDRGQPQHF
V gene: TRBV7-9
J gene: TRBJ1-5
D gene: TRBD1
clone size: .
CDR3 length: 13

CDR3 DNA: TGCAGTGCTGCCCTAAGGGGTGGCTACACCTTC
CDR3 protein: CSAALRGGYTF
V gene: TRBV20-1
J gene: TRBJ1-2
D gene: .
clone size: .
CDR3 length: 11

CDR3 DNA: TGTGCCAGCAGCTTAGCTAGGACAGGAGCCTACGAGCAGTACTTC
CDR3 protein: CASSLARTGAYEQYF
V gene: TRBV11-2
J gene: TRBJ2-7
D gene: TRBD1
clone size: .
CDR3 length: 15

CDR3 DNA: TGTGCCAGCAGCCACAAACCTGGGACAGTAGTCATAGGGACTTCACCCCTCCACTTT
CDR3 protein: CASSHKPGTVVIGTSPLHF
V gene: TRBV28
J gene: TRBJ1-6
D gene: TRBD1
clone size: .
CDR3 length: 19

CDR3 DNA: TGTGCCAGCTCACCACTAAAGCTCTCTGGGGCCAACGTCCTGACTTTC
CDR3 protein: CASSPLKLSGANVLTF
V gene: TRBV18
J gene: TRBJ2-6
D gene: .
clone size: .
CDR3 length: 16

CDR3 DNA: TGTGCCAGCAGCTCCAGTGGTCGTGGCTCACCCCTCCACTTT
CDR3 protein: CASSSSGRGSPLHF
V gene: TRBV5-4
J gene: TRBJ1-6
D gene: .
clone size: .
CDR3 length: 14